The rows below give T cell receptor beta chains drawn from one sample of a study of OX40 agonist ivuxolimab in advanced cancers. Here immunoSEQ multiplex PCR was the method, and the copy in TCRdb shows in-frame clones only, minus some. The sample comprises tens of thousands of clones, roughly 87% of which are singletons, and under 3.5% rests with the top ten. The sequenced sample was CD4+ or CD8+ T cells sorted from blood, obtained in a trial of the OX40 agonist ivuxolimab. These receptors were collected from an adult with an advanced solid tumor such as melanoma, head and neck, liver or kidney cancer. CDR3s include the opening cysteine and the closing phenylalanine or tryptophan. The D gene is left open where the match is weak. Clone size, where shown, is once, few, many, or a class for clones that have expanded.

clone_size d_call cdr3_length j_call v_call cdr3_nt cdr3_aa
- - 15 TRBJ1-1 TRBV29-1 TGCAGCGGCGCCGTGGGGGGGGTAGGGAGGACTGAAGCTTTCTTT CSGAVGGVGRTEAFF
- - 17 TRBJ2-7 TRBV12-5 TGTGCTAGTGGTCCTACAGGGGGGGCGGGGTGGCCTATCGAGCAGTACTTC CASGPTGGAGWPIEQYF
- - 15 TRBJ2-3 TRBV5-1 TGCGCCAGCAGCTTGGCCTCGGGGGGCGCAGATACGCAGTATTTT CASSLASGGADTQYF
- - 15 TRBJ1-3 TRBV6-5 TGTGCCAGCAGTTACAGGTCAGGGCCTGGAAACACCATATATTTT CASSYRSGPGNTIYF
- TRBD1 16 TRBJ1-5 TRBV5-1 TGCGCCAGCGGCCCAGGAACAGGGGGCAGCAATCAGCCCCAGCATTTT CASGPGTGGSNQPQHF
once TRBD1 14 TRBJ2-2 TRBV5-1 TGCGCCAGCAGGGGGACAGCGAACACCGGGGAGCTGTTTTTT CASRGTANTGELFF
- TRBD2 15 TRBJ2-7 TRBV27 TGTGCCAGCAGCCCGCGGCAGGGAGGGCTCTACGAGCAGTACTTC CASSPRQGGLYEQYF
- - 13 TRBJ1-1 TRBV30 TGTGCCTGGAGTCGACCACCGAACACTGAAGCTTTCTTT CAWSRPPNTEAFF
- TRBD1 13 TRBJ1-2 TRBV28 TGTGCCAGCAGTTCGGGACAGAACTATGGCTACACCTTC CASSSGQNYGYTF
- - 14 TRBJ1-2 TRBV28 TGTGCCAGCAGTGCTTCGACAGCTAATTCTGGCTACACCTTC CASSASTANSGYTF
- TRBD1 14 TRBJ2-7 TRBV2 TGTGCCAGCAGGTCGGACAGGGGAATCTACGAGCAGTACTTC CASRSDRGIYEQYF
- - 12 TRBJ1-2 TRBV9 TGTGCCAGCAGCGGCATCAGTGGAGGCTACACCTTC CASSGISGGYTF
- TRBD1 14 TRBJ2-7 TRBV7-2 TGTGCCAGCAGCTTTGGGACAGGGAACTACGAGCAGTACTTC CASSFGTGNYEQYF
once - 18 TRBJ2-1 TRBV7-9 TGTGCCAGCAGCTTAGCGGCCTTTCGGGACAACCTTGATAATGAGCAGTTCTTC CASSLAAFRDNLDNEQFF
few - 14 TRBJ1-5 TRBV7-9 TGTGCCAGCAGATCGGACGGAAACAATCAGCCCCAGCATTTT CASRSDGNNQPQHF
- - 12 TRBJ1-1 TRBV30 TGTGCCTGGAGTGTAACGAACACTGAAGCTTTCTTT CAWSVTNTEAFF
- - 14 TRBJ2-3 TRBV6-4 TGTGCCAGCAGTTCCCCAGCGAGCACAGATACGCAGTATTTT CASSSPASTDTQYF
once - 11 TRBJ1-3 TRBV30 TGTGCCTGGAGTGCAGGAAACACCATATATTTT CAWSAGNTIYF
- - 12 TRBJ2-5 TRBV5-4 TGTGCCAGCAGCTTTGGGATAGAGACCCAGTACTTC CASSFGIETQYF
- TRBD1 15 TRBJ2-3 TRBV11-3 TGTGCCAGCAGCCTCGGACAGGGGGCAACAGATACGCAGTATTTT CASSLGQGATDTQYF
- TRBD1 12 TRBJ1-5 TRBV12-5 TGTGCTAGTGGTACAGGGGTTCAGCCCCAGCATTTT CASGTGVQPQHF
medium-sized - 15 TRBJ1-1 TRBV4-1 TGCGCCAGCAGCCAAGATCCCGGGTCCTACACTGAAGCTTTCTTT CASSQDPGSYTEAFF
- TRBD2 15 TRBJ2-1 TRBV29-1 TGCAGCGTTGTAGCGGCGGGAGGGCCGATGAATGAGCAGTTCTTC CSVVAAGGPMNEQFF
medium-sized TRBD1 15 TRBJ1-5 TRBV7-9 TGTGCCAGCAGCCCCCAGGGACAGGGAAGTCAGCCCCAGCATTTT CASSPQGQGSQPQHF
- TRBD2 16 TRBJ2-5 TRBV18 TGTGCCAGCTCACCCCTAGCGGGCCCACCCCAAGAGACCCAGTACTTC CASSPLAGPPQETQYF
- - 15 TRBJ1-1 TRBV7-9 TGTGCCAGCAGCTTAGTTGGGGGAGGGAACACTGAAGCTTTCTTT CASSLVGGGNTEAFF
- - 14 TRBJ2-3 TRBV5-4 TGTGCCAGCAGCCTGGGGGGGCCAAGAGGTACGCAGTATTTT CASSLGGPRGTQYF
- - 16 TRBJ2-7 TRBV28 TGTGCCAGCACCTCAAACGGGCAGGGTCGCATTTACGAGCAGTACTTC CASTSNGQGRIYEQYF
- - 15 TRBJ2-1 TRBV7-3 TGTGCCAGCAGCTTAGCCCCCGCAGGGAACAATGAGCAGTTCTTC CASSLAPAGNNEQFF
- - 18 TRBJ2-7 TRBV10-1 TGCGCCAGCAGTGAGTCAGAAGGAGGGCAGGGCATCGGTCTGAGGCAGTACTTC CASSESEGGQGIGLRQYF
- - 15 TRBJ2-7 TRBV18 TGTGCCAGCTCACCACCGGGCCCCAAACGGGACGAGCAGTACTTC CASSPPGPKRDEQYF
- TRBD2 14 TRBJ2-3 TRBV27 TGTGCCAGCCGACTGCGGGAGGTCGCAGATACGCAGTATTTT CASRLREVADTQYF
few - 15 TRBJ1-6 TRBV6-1 TGTGCCAGCACCCCGTTACAGGGCCATGCTTCACCCCTCCACTTT CASTPLQGHASPLHF
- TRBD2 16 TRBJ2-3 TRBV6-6 TGTGCCAGCAGTCCTAGCGGGAGGGCCGGAACAGATACGCAGTATTTT CASSPSGRAGTDTQYF
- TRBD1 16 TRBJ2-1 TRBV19 TGTGCCAGTAGATCCCAGGACAGGGGAAGCTACAATGAGCAGTTCTTC CASRSQDRGSYNEQFF
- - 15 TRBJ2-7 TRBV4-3 TGCGCCAGCAGCCAAGACTGGGCGGGGAGTTACGAGCAGTACTTC CASSQDWAGSYEQYF
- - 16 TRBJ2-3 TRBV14 TGTGCCAGCAGCCAAGATTCAGGGTTCGGCCCAGATACGCAGTATTTT CASSQDSGFGPDTQYF
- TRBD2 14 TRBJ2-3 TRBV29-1 TGCAGCGTTGTACGGGGGGGCTTCGCGGATACGCAGTATTTT CSVVRGGFADTQYF
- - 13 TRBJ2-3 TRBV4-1 TGCGCCAGCAGCCAGATCCCCACAGATACGCAGTATTTT CASSQIPTDTQYF
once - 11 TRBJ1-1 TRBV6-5 TGTGCCAGCAGTTCGAACACTGAAGCTTTCTTT CASSSNTEAFF
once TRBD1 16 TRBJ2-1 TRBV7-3 TGTGCCAGCAGCGAACGTTCCGGGACAGGTAACAATGAGCAGTTCTTC CASSERSGTGNNEQFF
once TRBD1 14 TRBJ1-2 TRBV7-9 TGTGCCAGCAGCGCCGGGACAGCTAACTATGGCTACACCTTC CASSAGTANYGYTF
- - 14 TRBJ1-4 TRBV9 TGTGCCAGCAGCCCCCGGACCGCGGATGAAAAACTGTTTTTT CASSPRTADEKLFF
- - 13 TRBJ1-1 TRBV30 TGTGCCTGGAGTGTACGGGGGAACACTGAAGCTTTCTTT CAWSVRGNTEAFF
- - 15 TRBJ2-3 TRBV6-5 TGTGCCAGCAGTTACTCGACCCGCATGACGGATACGCAGTATTTT CASSYSTRMTDTQYF
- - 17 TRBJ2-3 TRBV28 TGTGCCAGCAGTTTAGGCCCCTTCGGGCCGCATGGAGATACGCAGTATTTT CASSLGPFGPHGDTQYF